Below, one T cell receptor beta chain is given with its context. What it binds is not known. This record comes from a study of T cell responses to AZD1222 COVID-19 vaccine. Study-wide findings and caveats: At baseline, just a handful of AZD1222 recipients tested seropositive.

Trimming shortened V by 4 bases and J by 1 base, and 11 bases separated the two germline ends. The CDR3 contains 14 residues. CDR1 is SGHRS, CDR2 YFSETQ, per germline. TCRdb keeps only in-frame clones here, not all; method: immunoSEQ multiplex PCR. Of 150,000 or so clones listed, roughly 91% were seen once; the top ten hold 1.5% to 2%. V usage is TRBV5-1 and J usage is TRBJ1-1; unclear D gene. The source material was peripheral blood, sampled on day 0 of AZD1222 vaccination. The origin of this receptor is an adult in good health. CDR3 DNA sequence: TGCGCCAGCAGCCCCCTCGGGGAGAACACTGAAGCTTTCTTT. It codes for CASSPLGENTEAFF.